Detailed here is one TCR beta chain. The antigen is unknown. This sample is part of a study of T cell responses to AZD1222 COVID-19 vaccine. Study-level background: Recipients boosted at about 4 weeks or about 12 weeks are pooled.

Study observations and caveats: Repertoire collection took place solely once the T cell response had peaked. Donors, mostly white British, included more females; clonal diversity was possibly underestimated. Spike regions recognized by vaccine-associated CD4 TCRs spanned the protein, led by 160-218 and 743-854.

Here immunoSEQ multiplex PCR was the method, and the copy in TCRdb shows in-frame clones only, minus some. This sample has 70,000 to 90,000 clones; 90% occur once, and the top ten carry about 3%. V shed 9 bases, J shed 4 bases, and the junction held 11 bases outside the gene matches. The CDR3 runs to 14 residues. In germline, CDR1 is LNHDA, CDR2 SQIVND (reference sequence). The sample here was peripheral blood, taken on day 0 of AZD1222 vaccination. The sequence derives from an adult in good health. V usage is TRBV19 and J usage is TRBJ1-1; 7 bases match TRBD1. CDR3 sequence (DNA): TGTGCCAGCCTCCTCCAGGGGGGGACCACTGAAGCTTTCTTT. The encoded protein is CASLLQGGTTEAFF. Filled out from reference TRBV19 and TRBJ1-1, the complete variable domain reads DGGITQSPKYLFRKEGQNVTLSCEQNLNHDAMYWYRQDPGQGLRLIYYSQIVNDFQKGDIAEGYSVSREKKESFPLTVTSAQKNPTAFYLCASLLQGGTTEAFFGQGTRLTVV.